This T cell receptor (beta chain) came from a study of cytomegalovirus exposure and HLA in healthy donors (dated 2017 in TCRdb). About the full investigation: An earlier analysis of 587 of the donors reported under 300 Gb of sequence data and 117 million unique TCR beta sequences obtained from approximately 180 million T cells. An early release covering roughly 600 HLA-typed donors comprised around 300 gigabases of sequencing data and roughly 86 million unique TCR sequences. Among the 398 genotyped donors, 75% to 90% belonged to the genetic ancestry cluster associated with self-reported Caucasian donors. The study aimed to test whether signatures of past pathogen exposure could be identified by cataloging public T cell receptors. The study used immunosequencing to profile the T cell repertoires of several hundred subjects and linked those repertoires to cytomegalovirus serostatus. A separate validation cohort of approximately 120 different subjects was used in addition to the roughly 670-subject first cohort. To predict cytomegalovirus infection status, the study combined high-throughput TCR immunosequencing, statistical association of individual TCRs with disease status, and machine learning. To study patterns of TCR occurrence, a later analysis re-analyzed previously published TCR beta repertoires from around 660 donors and added high-resolution HLA genotyping. Rather than drawing on any new phenotypic data, the later analysis identified candidate immune exposures from TCR beta sequences and the way those sequences occurred across donors. An earlier analysis of around 580 of the donors used high-throughput TCR beta sequencing to judge whether each TCR beta V gene segment behaved as functional or pseudogenic. Alongside the repertoire data, information on donor age, sex, ethnicity and CMV serostatus was compiled. A later genetic analysis took genome-wide SNP genotypes for about three fifths of the roughly 700 donors and used that subset as a discovery cohort. All discovery cohort repertoires had been generated on a single sequencing platform. HLA typing covered class I and class II loci at four-digit resolution. The number of typed donors differed by locus: 629-630 for A, B, C, DRB1 and DQB1; 500 to 550 for DQA1; over 600 for DPA1; and around 470 for DPB1. A handful of DR-DQ haplotypes were handled as single units for association and clustering because linkage in the cohort was strong. On average, around 230,000 unique TCR beta nucleotide sequences were sequenced per donor among more than 350 genotyped donors of the cohort, with 15% to 20% of those sequences being non-productive. Results the study describes overall, beyond this receptor: A later genetic analysis reported fewer N-insertions in productive TCRs among donors in an Asian-associated ancestry cluster than the approximately 670-donor mean. A later analysis associated 15,000 to 20,000 TCR beta sequences with specific HLA alleles at a false discovery rate of 0.05. It was suggested by the authors that the approach could potentially be generalized to other disease states and immunological phenotypes. An association between a missense DCLRE1C variant and V-gene and J-gene trimming of TCR beta chains was found in a later genetic analysis and replicated in an independent cohort. The classifier was reported to diagnose cytomegalovirus status with high specificity and sensitivity in both the original cohort and the validation cohort. HLA typing was unavailable for some donors at each locus, so association tests used only the typed subset. A further reported finding was that TCR beta sequences accurately predicted the HLA-A and HLA-B alleles for most subjects in the first cohort. The only immune exposure information available for the cohort was CMV serostatus. In an earlier analysis of about 600 of the donors, most TCR beta V segments appeared in productive rearrangements about 87% or about 30% of the time, broadly matching IMGT annotations. While some public TCRs were present in many individuals, most TCR sequences turned up only very rarely across donors. In a later analysis, HLA-associated TCR beta chains were found to be more clonally expanded and to have lower generation probabilities than equally common non-associated chains. A total of fewer than 200 TCR beta chains were listed by the study as associated with cytomegalovirus. According to a later analysis, TCR association rates differed among HLA loci, with DRB1 alleles showing the most associated TCRs and HLA-C alleles showing the fewest. Because the 87-base-pair reads could not distinguish some IMGT-functional V segments, including TRBV6-2 and TRBV6-3, those segments were excluded. In a later analysis, most CMV-associated TCR beta chains were found to appear HLA-restricted, with HLA associations seemingly driven largely by CMV exposure. In a later analysis, several top co-occurrence clusters were reported to appear linked to parvovirus B19, influenza, CMV and Epstein-Barr virus. A few of the identified cytomegalovirus-associated TCR beta chains were confirmed in vitro to be specific for cytomegalovirus antigens. Assigning TCR associations to individual alleles was difficult when HLA alleles, especially DR and DQ, strongly co-occurred. Presence/absence analyses assumed roughly uniform sequencing depth across donors, an assumption that may not hold. Correlated functional status among segregating V segments might reflect linkage disequilibrium, but an unknown experimental factor could not be ruled out. Because counts were too low, about 15 rarely observed V segments, including chromosome 9 orphons, were left out of the earlier analysis of 500 to 650 of the donors. A cluster of highly shared sequence variants was judged likely to be a technical artifact of the sequencing pipeline. Only TCR beta chains were sequenced in this cohort, and the absence of alpha or paired-chain data limited detectable features.

Ends trimmed: V by 3 bases, J by 5 bases; bases unmatched to a gene: 10. CDR1 and CDR2 were assigned from the germline V gene as MGHDK and SYGVNS. CDR3 length: 17 amino acids, cysteine to phenylalanine. Of the read, only the CDR3 DNA is kept; its 51 bases are in frame from base 1. Preparation of the library involved the immunoSEQ multiplex PCR assay. The multiplex PCR relied on a mix of 60 forward primers for TCR Vbeta segments and 13 reverse primers for TCR Jbeta segments. The CDR3 region of rearranged TCR beta genes was amplified from genomic DNA by a multiplex PCR assay. Amplified TCR beta libraries were sequenced as 87-base-pair reads on the Illumina HiSeq System. For the original study's pipeline: Across the 700 or so repertoires, a later analysis counted 78 million or so unique TCR beta chains, roughly 11 million of which were shared by at least two donors. Raw reads were error-corrected and collapsed into unique sequences with a nearest-neighbor algorithm that merged closely related sequences to remove PCR and sequencing errors. Alignment of CDR3 sequences to IMGT reference sequences was used to assign V, D and J gene segments. For a sequence to be retained, a match of at least six nucleotides was required to both a V gene segment and a J gene segment. A rearrangement counted as productive if the CDR3 had no stop codons and remained in frame with V and J, and every other rearrangement counted as non-productive. CDR3 was defined according to IMGT convention as the region running from the second conserved V-encoded cysteine to the conserved J-encoded phenylalanine. The earlier analysis of 550 to 650 of the donors excluded any sequence lacking an unambiguous match to a single V gene segment. An earlier analysis of around 600 of the donors classified V segments as functional when productive rearrangements were above 56.7% and as segregating when the standard deviation between donors was above 5%. To diagnose cytomegalovirus status from the catalog of TCR beta chain sequences, a statistical classification framework was built. In a later analysis, V and J genes were assigned by comparing TCR nucleotide sequences against IMGT/GENE-DB human TR gene sequences. A later analysis assigned CDR3 sequences and most-parsimonious VDJ recombination scenarios with the TCRdist pipeline. In a later analysis, every TCR beta chain was defined by the combination of its CDR3 amino acid sequence and its V-gene family, and reads without a unique V-gene family were dropped. To address suspected cross-contamination and a sequencing artifact, a later analysis removed roughly 640 highly shared, low-generation-probability nucleotide sequences. In a later analysis, a clonal expansion index was calculated for each public chain from normalized within-repertoire ranks of inferred template counts. A later analysis computed generation probabilities with a VDJ recombination model fitted to out-of-frame rearrangements, and checked the results against IGoR. In a later analysis, hypergeometric tests were used to score TCR-TCR, TCR-HLA and TCR-CMV co-occurrence, with a repertoire-size bias correction applied to TCR pairs. To estimate false discovery rates, a later analysis permuted the HLA or CMV assignments 20 times. In a later analysis, co-occurring TCRs were grouped with DBSCAN, and TCRdist sequence similarity was added when clustering was performed within HLA-allele-positive subsets. Co-occurrence clustering excluded repertoires with fewer than 30,000 or more than 120,000 public chains, plus five with anomalous nucleotide sharing. As stored in TCRdb, this immuneACCESS dataset retains in-frame rearrangements with V and J assigned. A fraction of the clones does not appear; measured against another copy, unresolved V genes explain less than half of the discrepancy, and the remainder lacks a known reason. Clone size and V and J calls were adopted from that table, with D and trimming inferred from the DNA. Across this sample there are some 150,000 clones, with about 80% seen only once. Of the sample, roughly 4.7% falls within the top ten clones.

The cohort comprised 666 healthy bone marrow donors. All cohort members were sampled while nominally healthy, although unrecorded immune exposures were likely present. The donor tested CMV seronegative, placing the donor among the 350 or so seronegative members of the cohort. Each donor provided a peripheral blood sample, and peripheral blood mononuclear cells were used for TCR beta sequencing. The Qiagen DNeasy Blood Extraction Kit was used to extract genomic DNA from the blood cell samples. Details on this clone: No cognate antigen has been identified for it. No clone much larger than this one lies a single base away; base qualities are absent.

Sequenced input: PBMCs. The sequence links TRBV25-1 to TRBJ2-2; a stretch of 9 junction bases matches TRBD1. The clonotype originates from a man in his thirties or forties in good health and CMV-seronegative. Here the CDR3 is given as CASSDSQRQGGTGELFF. The bases read TGTGCCAGCAGTGATAGTCAGCGACAGGGGGGGACCGGGGAGCTGTTTTTT.